This T cell receptor beta chain came from a study of human T cells and chemical hapten exposure. Study-wide points: DPC sensitization produced no change in TCRs with frequency above 1 in 1000.

During construction of the library, unique molecular identifiers were attached to individual cDNA molecules for quantitative, reproducible TCR counting. In the authors' workflow: Sample TCR counts, which ranged from about 23,224 to 750,000, had a median of 95,638. TCRdb passed the 5' RACE reads through MiXCR, listing each CDR3 protein once. The V and J calls and clone size are TCRdb's, not the authors'. The sample gives approximately 140,000 distinct CDR3 sequences, 4.1% of which show up once; 1.3% to 1.5% is in the top ten. The total RNA was obtained from whole blood that was not fractionated. Of note for this clonotype: Its antigen is undetermined.

The CDR3 loop spans 14 amino acids. V lost 6 bases to trimming and J lost 5 bases; unmatched junction nucleotides: 4. This sequence was found in a female donor in good health. V gene TRBV12-3 or TRBV12-4 combines with J gene TRBJ1-4, with 9 bases that match TRBD1. The DNA for the CDR3 is TGTGCCAGCAGCCGGACAGGGGCGAATGAAAAACTGTTTTTT. Translated, it gives CASSRTGANEKLFF.